This T cell receptor (beta chain) was sequenced during a study of OX40 agonist ivuxolimab in advanced cancers. Turning to the study itself: Intravenous ivuxolimab was administered to patients every 2 weeks at 0.01 to 10 mg/kg.

Study-wide results and limits: Averaging showed that CD8+ T cells had more expanded clones than CD4+ did.

In the case of this clone: What it binds is unknown.

The data were produced by immunoSEQ multiplex PCR, yet TCRdb's version contains in-frame clones alone and is incomplete. The sample includes 69,000 or so clones, 85% to 90% of them seen just once. The CDR3 has 13 residues. V was pared by 2 bases and J by 1 base, with 5 bases between. Looked up from germline, CDR1 is WSHSY and CDR2 is SAAADI. Sequenced here: CD4+ or CD8+ T cells sorted from blood, sampled in a trial of the OX40 agonist ivuxolimab. This chain uses TRBV10-2 with TRBJ1-1; no firm D call. The clonotype originates from an adult with an advanced solid tumor such as melanoma, head and neck, liver or kidney cancer. The CDR3 DNA sequence: TGCGCCAGCAGTGAGGTTGGGAACACTGAAGCTTTCTTT. Encoded protein: CASSEVGNTEAFF.